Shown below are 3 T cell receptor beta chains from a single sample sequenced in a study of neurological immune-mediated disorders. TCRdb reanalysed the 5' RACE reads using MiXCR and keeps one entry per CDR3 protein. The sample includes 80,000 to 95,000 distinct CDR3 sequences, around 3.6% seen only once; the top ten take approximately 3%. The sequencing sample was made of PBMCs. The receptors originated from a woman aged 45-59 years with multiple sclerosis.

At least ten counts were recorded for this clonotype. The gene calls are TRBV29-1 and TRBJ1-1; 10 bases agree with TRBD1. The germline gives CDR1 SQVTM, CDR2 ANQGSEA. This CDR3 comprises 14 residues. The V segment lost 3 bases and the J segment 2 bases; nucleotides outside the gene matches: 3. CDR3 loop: CSVERTGGNTEAFF. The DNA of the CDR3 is TGCAGCGTTGAGAGGACAGGGGGAAACACTGAAGCTTTCTTT.

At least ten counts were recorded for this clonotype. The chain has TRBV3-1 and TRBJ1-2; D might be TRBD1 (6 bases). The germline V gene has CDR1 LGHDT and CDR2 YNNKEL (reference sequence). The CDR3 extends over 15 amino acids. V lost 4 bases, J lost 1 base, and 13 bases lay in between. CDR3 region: CASSLHRQDNYGYTF. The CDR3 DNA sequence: TGTGCCAGCAGCCTTCACCGACAGGATAACTATGGCTACACCTTC.

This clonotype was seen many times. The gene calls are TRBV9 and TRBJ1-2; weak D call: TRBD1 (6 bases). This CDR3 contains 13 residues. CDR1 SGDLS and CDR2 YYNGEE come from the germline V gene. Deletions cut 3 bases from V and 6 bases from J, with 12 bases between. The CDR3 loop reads CASSAFPGDGYTF. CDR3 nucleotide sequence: TGTGCCAGCAGCGCATTCCCAGGGGATGGCTACACCTTC.